The rows below give T cell receptor beta chains drawn from one sample of a study of cytomegalovirus exposure and HLA in healthy donors. Using immunoSEQ multiplex PCR, the repertoire was profiled, and TCRdb retains in-frame clones only, with some absent. Counted here are about 160,000 clones, approximately 79% occurring once; the ten biggest clones make up around 1.4%. The sequenced material came from PBMCs. The origin of the receptors is a man aged 55 to 70 in good health and CMV-seronegative. CDR3s leave out the opening cysteine and the closing phenylalanine or tryptophan. The order of the fields is V gene, CDR3 length, J gene, clone size, CDR3 protein. Clone size is shown for a subset of rows, as once, few, many or a class of expanded clone.

>TRBV19|11|TRBJ2-5|.
ASSLSGRETQY
>TRBV29-1|11|TRBJ2-7|.
SVNRGIGYEQY
>TRBV28|10|TRBJ2-5|.
ASSLIRETQY
>TRBV15|15|TRBJ2-5|.
ATSRDLTGGYQETQY
>TRBV4-1|13|TRBJ2-1|.
ASSDVPSSYNEQF
>TRBV11-2|12|TRBJ1-5|.
ASSRDRGNQPQH
>TRBV5-1|13|TRBJ2-5|.
ASTSGGRREETQY
>TRBV25-1|11|TRBJ1-1|once
ASSDGGGTEAF
>TRBV28|12|TRBJ1-4|.
ASSLGQGAKKLF
>TRBV28|18|TRBJ2-5|.
ASSLDGIAGFFQGEETQY
>TRBV30|11|TRBJ1-2|.
AWSTALNYGYT
>TRBV29-1|11|TRBJ2-3|.
SVAQGASDTQY
>TRBV7-2|11|TRBJ1-5|.
ASSFTESQPQH
>TRBV5-4|13|.|once
ASSARDESSYEQY
>TRBV7-2|13|TRBJ2-1|.
ASSSRGTAYNEQF
>TRBV15|13|TRBJ2-7|.
ATSREAGQGYEQY
>TRBV5-1|15|TRBJ2-2|.
ASSRGGGTSNTGELF
>TRBV25-1|15|TRBJ2-3|once
ASSGAKGQGGIDTQY
>TRBV28|11|TRBJ2-7|.
AGRTSGSTEQY
>TRBV7-2|12|TRBJ1-2|few
ASSLVGQVYGYT
>TRBV27|14|TRBJ2-3|.
ASSPQRGSSTDTQY
>TRBV7-8|14|TRBJ1-5|once
ASSSLRTSSNQPQH
>TRBV7-6|12|TRBJ1-3|.
ASTPGGSGNTIY
>TRBV7-2|12|TRBJ2-2|.
ASSRTVNTGELF
>TRBV10-3|11|TRBJ2-5|once
ATLRGGLETQY
>TRBV11-2|14|TRBJ2-5|.
ASSLNPTSGQETQY
>TRBV5-1|13|TRBJ1-4|.
ASSNQGRLDEKLF
>TRBV10-3|14|TRBJ1-2|.
AISESRQGEDYGYT
>TRBV7-9|12|TRBJ2-4|.
ASSQTGSINIQY
>TRBV11-1|13|TRBJ2-7|.
ASSQLAGTSYGQY
>TRBV5-1|13|TRBJ1-1|.
ASSLRQGAKTEAF
>TRBV4-2|14|TRBJ2-6|.
ASSQTQGAGANVLT
>TRBV6-1|10|TRBJ1-5|.
ASITGTAPQH
>TRBV7-9|12|TRBJ2-7|.
SSRGKQGLYEQY
>TRBV7-9|13|TRBJ2-7|.
ASSFVALSSYEQY
>TRBV7-8|11|TRBJ2-5|.
ASSSDLVETQY
>TRBV9|14|TRBJ2-3|once
ASSVAAGGWQDTQY
>TRBV14|11|TRBJ2-1|once
ASSLDFYNEQF
>TRBV29-1|13|TRBJ1-3|.
SVALRGAPGNTIY
>TRBV19|12|TRBJ1-4|.
ASNRGTANEKLF
>TRBV28|13|TRBJ1-5|.
ASSLIDRDNQPQH
>TRBV30|11|TRBJ1-1|once
AWSRNEGVEAF
>TRBV2|13|TRBJ2-1|.
ASRGLAGGYNEQF
>TRBV6-5|13|TRBJ1-5|few
ASSYPTRQGQPQH
>TRBV5-1|14|TRBJ2-5|few
ASSLAGTSGGETQY
>TRBV28|12|TRBJ1-1|.
ASRGGQGTYGAF
>TRBV6-1|12|TRBJ2-1|.
ASEGDRGLNEQF
>TRBV14|13|TRBJ1-1|.
ASSQERGPYTEAF
>TRBV9|13|TRBJ2-1|.
ASSVSGGTYNEQF
>TRBV4-3|12|TRBJ2-1|once
ASSQESSYNEQF
>TRBV5-8|12|TRBJ2-3|.
ASSLQGSPDTQY
>TRBV5-1|11|TRBJ2-5|.
ASSAGTTETQY
>TRBV7-2|11|TRBJ2-5|.
ASSFTLQETQY
>TRBV29-1|11|TRBJ2-5|.
SANGQGTETQY
>TRBV30|14|TRBJ2-7|.
AWSLRGHRSSYEQY
>TRBV7-9|12|TRBJ2-5|once
ASSQYEGVETQY
>TRBV10-3|17|TRBJ2-6|.
AISEPIGAAGSGANVLT
>TRBV7-2|12|TRBJ1-2|.
ASSLVVANYGYT
>TRBV30|16|TRBJ1-3|.
AWRAGTATLGSGNTIY